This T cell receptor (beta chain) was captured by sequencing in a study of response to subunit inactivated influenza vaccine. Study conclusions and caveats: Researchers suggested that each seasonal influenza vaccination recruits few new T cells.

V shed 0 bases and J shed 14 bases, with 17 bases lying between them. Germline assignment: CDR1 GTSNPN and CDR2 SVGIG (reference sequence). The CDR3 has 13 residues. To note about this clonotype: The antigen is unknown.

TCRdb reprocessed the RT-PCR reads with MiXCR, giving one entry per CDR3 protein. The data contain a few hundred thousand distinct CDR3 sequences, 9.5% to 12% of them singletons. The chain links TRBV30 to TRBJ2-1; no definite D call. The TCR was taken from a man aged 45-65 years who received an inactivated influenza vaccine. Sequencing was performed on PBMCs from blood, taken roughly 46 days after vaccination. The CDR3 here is CAWSVYIGREEFF. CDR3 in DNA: TGTGCCTGGAGTGTATATATTGGGCGAGAAGAGTTCTTC. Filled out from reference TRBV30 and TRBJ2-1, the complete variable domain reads SQTIHQWPATLVQPVGSPLSLECTVEGTSNPNLYWYRQAAGRGLQLLFYSVGIGQISSEVPQNLSASRPQDRQFILSSKKLLLSDSGFYLCAWSVYIGREEFFGPGTRLTVL.